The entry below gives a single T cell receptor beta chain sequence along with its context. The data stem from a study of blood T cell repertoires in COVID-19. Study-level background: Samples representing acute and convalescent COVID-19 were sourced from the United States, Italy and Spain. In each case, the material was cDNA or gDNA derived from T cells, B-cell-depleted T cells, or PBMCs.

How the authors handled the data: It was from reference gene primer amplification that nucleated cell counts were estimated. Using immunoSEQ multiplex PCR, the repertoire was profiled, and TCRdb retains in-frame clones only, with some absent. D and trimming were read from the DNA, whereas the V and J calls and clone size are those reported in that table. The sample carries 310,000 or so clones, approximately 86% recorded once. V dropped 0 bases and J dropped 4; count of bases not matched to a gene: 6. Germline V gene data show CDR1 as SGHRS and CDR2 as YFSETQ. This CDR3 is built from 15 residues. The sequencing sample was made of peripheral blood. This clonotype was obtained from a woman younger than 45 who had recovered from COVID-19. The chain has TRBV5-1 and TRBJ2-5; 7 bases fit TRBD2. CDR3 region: CASSLGLATIETQYF. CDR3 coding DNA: TGCGCCAGCAGCTTGGGACTAGCTACAATAGAGACCCAGTACTTC.